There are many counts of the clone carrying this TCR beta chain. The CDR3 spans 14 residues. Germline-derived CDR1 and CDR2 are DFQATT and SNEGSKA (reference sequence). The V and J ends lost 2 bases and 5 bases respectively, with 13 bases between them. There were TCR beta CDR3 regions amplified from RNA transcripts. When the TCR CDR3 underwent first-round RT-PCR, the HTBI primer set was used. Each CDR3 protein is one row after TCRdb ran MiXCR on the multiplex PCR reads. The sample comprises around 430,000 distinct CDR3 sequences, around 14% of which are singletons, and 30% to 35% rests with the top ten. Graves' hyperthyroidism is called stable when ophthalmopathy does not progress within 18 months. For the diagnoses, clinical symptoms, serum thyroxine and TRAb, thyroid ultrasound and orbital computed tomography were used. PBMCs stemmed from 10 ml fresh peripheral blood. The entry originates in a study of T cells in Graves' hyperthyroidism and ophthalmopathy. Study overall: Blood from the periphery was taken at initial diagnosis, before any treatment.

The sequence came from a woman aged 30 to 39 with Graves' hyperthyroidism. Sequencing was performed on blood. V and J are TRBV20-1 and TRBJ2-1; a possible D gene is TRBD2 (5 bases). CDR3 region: CSARQRSGNNEQFF. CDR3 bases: TGCAGTGCTAGACAGCGGTCAGGTAACAATGAGCAGTTCTTC.